This T cell receptor (beta chain) is from a study of vaccination effects on CD4 cells after COVID-19. ViraFEST expansion of antigen-specific CD4+ T cells with viral peptide pools preceded sequencing. Isolating CD4+ T cells followed about 10 days of culture. Two doses of BNT162b2 or mRNA-1273 vaccine were administered to participants. The authors replaced half the medium with IL-2 medium on days 3 and 7. Germline V gene data show CDR1 as SGHNT and CDR2 as YYREEE (reference sequence). The V end was cut by 0 bases, the J end by 10 bases, with 8 bases between. CDR3 length: 12 amino acids. Clones were read by immunoSEQ multiplex PCR, and TCRdb kept only the in-frame ones, dropping some. The sample includes tens of thousands of clones, around 70% of them seen just once. About this clone itself: The antigen is undetermined.

This TCR derives from a human donor who received a COVID-19 vaccine. The sequenced sample was CD4+ T cells from PBMCs cultured with HCoV-229E spike peptides, obtained after COVID-19 vaccination. The genes are TRBV5-4 and TRBJ2-1, with D possibly matching TRBD1 (5 bases). The CDR3 region has the DNA TGTGCCAGCAGCTTGGAGGGGCGGGAGCAGTTCTTC. Its protein product is CASSLEGREQFF.